A selection of T cell receptor beta chains follows, all from one sample in a study of shared clonotypes between healthy human individuals. The method was immunoSEQ multiplex PCR; TCRdb's version includes in-frame clones alone and lacks a portion of them. The table includes around 720,000 clones, roughly 72% detected once. The sample was memory CD4+ T cells sorted from blood. The receptors were sampled from a woman in her 30s in good health. Both conserved end residues are part of each CDR3. The D gene is left open where the match is weak. Rows give clone size only sometimes, using once, few, many, or a class for an expanded clone.

len | d_gene | abundance | j_gene | v_gene | CDR3aa | CDR3nt
16 | . | . | TRBJ1-4 | TRBV5-4 | CASSDMGVATNEKLFF | TGTGCCAGCAGCGACATGGGGGTAGCAACTAATGAAAAACTGTTTTTT
14 | TRBD2 | . | TRBJ2-5 | TRBV27 | CASSSIRGGETQYF | TGTGCCAGCAGTTCCATCCGGGGGGGGGAGACCCAGTACTTC
13 | . | . | TRBJ1-3 | TRBV28 | CASSSGSGNTIYF | TGTGCCAGCAGTTCAGGCTCTGGAAACACCATATATTTT
11 | . | few | TRBJ2-5 | TRBV6-5 | CASTYGETQYF | TGTGCCAGCACCTACGGAGAGACCCAGTACTTC
12 | . | . | TRBJ2-1 | TRBV28 | CASSTHVFEQFF | TGTGCCAGCAGTACCCACGTTTTCGAGCAGTTCTTC
15 | . | . | TRBJ1-5 | TRBV6-1 | CASSTGPYSNQPQHF | TGTGCCAGCAGTACAGGACCGTATAGCAATCAGCCCCAGCATTTT
11 | . | . | TRBJ2-5 | TRBV7-8 | CASSFKETQYF | TGTGCCAGCAGCTTTAAAGAGACCCAGTACTTC
14 | . | . | TRBJ2-1 | TRBV11-1 | CASSSRSSYNEQFF | TGTGCCAGCAGTAGTAGAAGCTCCTACAATGAGCAGTTCTTC
16 | TRBD2 | . | TRBJ2-3 | TRBV30 | CAWELARSGSGNTQYF | TGTGCCTGGGAACTAGCGCGTAGCGGGAGTGGTAATACGCAGTATTTT
14 | TRBD1 | . | TRBJ2-7 | TRBV7-8 | CASSFRDSAYEQYF | TGTGCCAGCAGCTTCCGGGACAGTGCCTACGAGCAGTACTTC
15 | . | few | TRBJ1-1 | TRBV7-2 | CASSLHPTAASEAFF | TGTGCCAGCAGCCTACATCCGACAGCCGCATCTGAAGCTTTCTTT
15 | TRBD1 | few | TRBJ2-1 | TRBV5-1 | CASSIDRVSYNEQFF | TGCGCCAGCAGCATCGACAGGGTCTCCTACAATGAGCAGTTCTTC
15 | . | . | TRBJ1-5 | TRBV19 | CASTTGPHSNQPQHF | TGTGCCAGTACCACAGGGCCTCATAGCAATCAGCCCCAGCATTTT
13 | . | . | TRBJ2-7 | TRBV4-1 | CASSPTRDGEQYF | TGCGCCAGCAGCCCGACCCGGGACGGCGAGCAGTACTTC
12 | . | . | TRBJ2-3 | TRBV19 | CASSGTGRTQYF | TGTGCCAGTAGTGGCACGGGGCGGACGCAGTATTTT
16 | . | few | TRBJ1-4 | TRBV2 | CASSAQLPATNEKLFF | TGTGCCAGCAGTGCACAGCTCCCTGCAACTAATGAAAAACTGTTTTTT
17 | TRBD2 | . | TRBJ2-3 | TRBV10-1 | CASSESLASGSRDTQYF | TGCGCCAGCAGTGAGTCGTTGGCTAGCGGGAGTAGAGATACGCAGTATTTT
16 | . | few | TRBJ2-2 | TRBV6-5 | CASSYRGGENTGELFF | TGTGCCAGCAGTTACCGGGGCGGAGAGAACACCGGGGAGCTGTTTTTT
15 | TRBD1 | . | TRBJ1-1 | TRBV6-6 | CASSRYRGDNTEAFF | TGTGCCAGCAGTCGCTACAGGGGTGACAACACTGAAGCTTTCTTT
14 | . | many | TRBJ2-1 | TRBV7-9 | CASGNSQVDNEQFF | TGTGCCAGCGGAAATAGTCAGGTAGACAATGAGCAGTTCTTC
14 | TRBD2 | . | TRBJ2-1 | TRBV2 | CASRGGLTYNEQFF | TGTGCCAGCAGGGGAGGGCTCACCTACAATGAGCAGTTCTTC
15 | . | . | TRBJ2-1 | TRBV25-1 | CASSAGRATYNEQFF | TGTGCCAGCAGCGCTGGTCGGGCCACCTACAATGAGCAGTTCTTC
16 | . | . | TRBJ1-2 | TRBV5-6 | CASSNTGFRGSYGYTF | TGTGCCAGCAGCAACACCGGTTTCAGGGGATCCTATGGCTACACCTTC
17 | . | . | TRBJ2-1 | TRBV12-5 | CASGSRSGSGPYNEQFF | TGTGCTAGTGGTTCGCGAAGTGGTAGCGGACCCTACAATGAGCAGTTCTTC
14 | TRBD2 | few | TRBJ2-7 | TRBV19 | CASASGGSSYEQYF | TGTGCCAGTGCTAGCGGGGGTAGCTCCTACGAGCAGTACTTC
11 | . | . | TRBJ2-5 | TRBV28 | CASSARETQYF | TGTGCCAGCAGTGCCCGGGAGACCCAGTACTTC